This T cell receptor (beta chain) originates from a study of OX40 agonist ivuxolimab in advanced cancers. Study outcomes and limitations: The authors also found low normalized T-cell clonal expansion in some nonresponders. Fewer expanded clones were found on average in CD4+ than in CD8+ T cells. Antigen targets of the expanded peripheral T cells went undetermined.

Clones were sequenced by immunoSEQ multiplex PCR, and TCRdb holds only the in-frame ones, with some missing. The table lists about 82,000 clones, 75% to 90% of them singletons, with approximately 0.85% in the top ten. Germline CDR1 and CDR2: SGHTA and FQGTGA. The CDR3 has 16 residues. The V end was cut by 5 bases, the J end by 3 bases, with 18 bases between. As to this clone: Its antigen is unknown.

The sample was CD4+ or CD8+ T cells sorted from blood, taken in a trial of the OX40 agonist ivuxolimab. This clonotype originated in an adult with an advanced solid tumor such as melanoma, head and neck, liver or kidney cancer. This sequence joins TRBV7-3 and TRBJ2-3; tentative D call: TRBD2 (6 bases). The chain's CDR3 is CASSPLGGGSTDTQYF. In nucleotides, the CDR3 is TGTGCCAGCAGCCCCCTCGGTGGGGGGTCTACAGATACGCAGTATTTT.